Here is one T cell receptor beta chain with its context. This specimen comes from a study of blood T cell repertoires in COVID-19. Followed over time, Seattle patients had been enrolled while infection was active. Profiling relied on immunoSEQ multiplex PCR, and the TCRdb table lists in-frame clones only, not all of them. The sample has roughly 350,000 clones; about 90% are singletons. Trimming took 5 bases from V and 4 from J, leaving 14 bases between them. Germline-derived CDR1 and CDR2 are SNHLY and FYNNEI. This CDR3 is 14 amino acids long. The rearrangement links TRBV2 to TRBJ1-1; tentatively, D is TRBD1 (6 bases). The TCR originated in a woman aged 25 to 39 with COVID-19, enrolled during active disease. Input material: peripheral blood. In DNA, the CDR3 is TGTGCCAGCAGTACAGGGTTAAGCGCCACTGAAGCTTTCTTT. This gives the protein CASSTGLSATEAFF.